This record covers a single T cell receptor beta chain. Its antigen is unidentified. In the same sample, other DNA sequences code for this CDR3. This entry belongs to a study of OX40 agonist ivuxolimab in advanced cancers. Turning to the study itself: In this cohort, patients received ivuxolimab, an agonistic anti-OX40 (CD134) antibody.

Profiled with immunoSEQ multiplex PCR; TCRdb holds only in-frame clones, not every one. Altogether 45,000 to 70,000 clones are present, almost 90% being singletons, with the ten largest covering about 7%. Study-wide findings and caveats: People who partly responded at 0.1-3.0 mg/kg had some of the least clonal expansion seen. Blood T cells, both CD4+ and CD8+, expanded clonally by week 6 at 0.1 to 3.0 mg/kg.

Trimming removed 3 bases from V and 5 bases from J, with 2 bases in between. Germline V lookup: CDR1 KGHSH, CDR2 LQKENI. CDR3 length: 11 residues. This chain uses TRBV18 with TRBJ2-1; no firm D call. The source was CD4+ or CD8+ T cells sorted from blood, collected in a trial of the OX40 agonist ivuxolimab. This sequence originates from an adult with an advanced solid tumor such as melanoma, head and neck, liver or kidney cancer. The DNA of the CDR3 is TGTGCCAGCTCACCGAACAATGAGCAGTTCTTC. It is translated as CASSPNNEQFF.